The sequence of this T cell receptor (beta chain) was determined in a study of tumor-infiltrating lymphocytes in localized non-small cell lung cancer. A note on this clone: This same CDR3 is encoded by further DNA sequences in the sample.

Using immunoSEQ multiplex PCR, the repertoire was profiled, and TCRdb retains in-frame clones only, with some absent. The sample holds about 10,000 clones, around 81% seen once. Trimming pared 0 bases from V and 6 bases from J, leaving 7 bases between. CDR1 is SGHRS and CDR2 is YFSETQ in the germline V gene. CDR3 size: 13 residues. The receptor's source is a human donor with non-small cell lung cancer. Specimen: uninvolved lung tissue not adjacent to the tumor. The chain couples TRBV5-1 to TRBJ2-1, with D possibly being TRBD2 (6 bases). CDR3 DNA: TGCGCCAGCAGCTTGGGAGCGGGCAATGAGCAGTTCTTC. Translated: CASSLGAGNEQFF.